This TCR beta chain was sequenced in a study of shared clonotypes between healthy human individuals (TCRdb year 2020). Broadly, across the study: Three men and two women, aged 18 to 49 years, made up the cohort. For each donor, CD4 naive and CD4 memory were each given three plates, CD8 naive was given two plates, and CD8 memory was given one plate. The study deeply sequenced blood TCR repertoires of about 5 healthy adults to estimate repertoire size and the extent of clonotype sharing between individuals. Libraries were prepared and TCR repertoires were sequenced by different laboratories using diverse techniques, in order to increase sequencing depth and limit assay-specific biases. Leukapheresis yielded between about 0.9 and 10 billion PBMCs per donor.

Using the deep immunoSEQ assay, multiplex PCR amplified TCR CDR3 regions from genomic DNA. Genomic DNA extracted from each cell subset was distributed evenly over all wells of several immunoSEQ 96-well plates, and each plate served as one replicate. For sorted subsets, each replicate PCR was loaded with roughly 0.2 ug genomic DNA, equivalent to about 30,000 T cell genomes. Purified libraries were quantified with a Qubit 3.0 fluorometer, sized on a Bioanalyzer 2100, and re-quantified with the KAPA Library Quantification kit. A separate single-read 150-cycle Illumina NextSeq 550 flow cell was used to sequence each immunoSEQ 96-well plate. In the authors' own workflow: Because the immunoSEQ output included only junctional sequences and no quality scores, the filtering could not be the same as the filtering used for full-length reads. To assign V/J genes and CDR3, sequences were annotated against IMGT germline references using PyIR, a Python wrapper for IgBLAST v1.9. Reads were removed for weak V/J assignments (E-value above 1e-6), missing CDR3, stop codons, out-of-frame junctions, or ambiguous translated residues. V3J clonotypes were defined as sequences sharing an identical inferred V gene, J gene, and CDR3 amino acid sequence. The percentage overlap between two repertoires was calculated by dividing the number of shared unique clonotypes by the size of the smaller repertoire. Three approaches were used to assess repertoire richness: RTK rarefaction, the Chao1 estimator, and Recon v2.1 estimates of unobserved clonotypes. For all TCRbeta clonotypes obtained by the gDNA method from a few donors, generation probabilities were computed with OLGA. TCRdb mirrors the immuneACCESS table, restricted to in-frame sequences. Some clones are absent from its copies; in checked studies, under half trace to an unresolved V gene, and the reason for the others is unknown. V and J calls and clone size are copied from that table; D and trimming were computed from the DNA. Within this sample are some 2,500,000 clones, with 85% to 95% of them counted one time only. The top ten clones comprise about 0.41% of the sample.

This clone was seen a handful of times. Which antigen it targets is not known. Per-base quality was not reported, and no clone a single base away is much larger than it. Healthy HIV-negative adults with no recently reported acute infections or vaccinations were included as donors. Only Caucasian adults living in Nashville, Tennessee, USA were represented among the donors. CD4+ T cells were enriched through magnetic negative selection, after which naive cells were positively selected on CD45RA and the remaining negative fraction served as the memory subset. Blood was collected by leukapheresis, and PBMCs were isolated by Ficoll-Histopaque density gradient centrifugation and then cryopreserved in liquid nitrogen vapor phase. Purity and quantity of every magnetically sorted T cell population were checked by analytical flow cytometry. Genomic DNA was isolated from each sorted fraction and quantified by UV absorbance on a Nanodrop 2000c.

From its cysteine to its phenylalanine, the CDR3 spans 15 amino acids. CDR3 DNA only is kept here, 45 bases in frame from base 1. In the germline V gene, CDR1 corresponds to SQVTM and CDR2 to ANQGSEA. V lost 1 base and J lost 4 bases, and the count of bases not matched to a germline gene is 5. General study outcomes and caveats: Based on pairwise subsampling, the degree of clonotype sharing among donors was expected to be affected by sequencing depth. Compared with non-shared clonotypes, the clonotypes found in all four sorted-subset donors had higher generation probabilities. Around 5% of naive CD4, around 3.6% of naive CD8, roughly 2.4% of memory CD4, and over 0.35% of memory CD8 clonotypes were shared across a few donors. Incomplete sequencing was indicated by rarefaction of sorted-subset datasets, despite the large sequencing depth. Naive subsets generally had larger estimated clonotype richness than memory subsets. Sampling was restricted to blood, and TCR repertoires in tissues likely differ from the TCR repertoires found in blood. Because the study included a small number of donors, the genetic and exposure-history diversity represented was limited.

The sequenced sample consisted of naive CD4+ T cells from PBMCs. The sample's cell subset or site label is to be understood as: CD45RA+ positively selected. The receptor comes from a man younger than 35 in good health. Some clones in this sample may be carry-over from other donors' samples. The chain employs TRBV29-1 and TRBJ2-2, with 8 bases in between that match TRBD1. Here is the DNA: TGCAGCGTTGAAGTCCCGACAGGGGCCACCGGGGAGCTGTTTTTT. It specifies CSVEVPTGATGELFF.